The subject of this entry is one T cell receptor beta chain. Sequencing used immunoSEQ multiplex PCR; TCRdb keeps in-frame clones, though not all of them. The data show tens of thousands of clones, with about 89% seen just once and more than 7% held by the top ten. This specimen comes from a study of control samples from healthy donors and cancer patients. This CDR3 comprises 12 residues. V was cut by 0 bases and J by 5 bases, with 6 bases left in between. Germline CDR1 GTSNPN, CDR2 SVGIG (reference sequence). This sequence joins TRBV30 and TRBJ2-3; D is ambiguous. The TCR originated in a man in his fifties in good health. The sample consisted of blood. For the CDR3, the DNA is TGTGCCTGGAGTGTACCGGGAGATACGCAGTATTTT. Residues: CAWSVPGDTQYF.